The 25 T cell receptor beta chains below all came from one sample that was sequenced in a study of OX40 agonist ivuxolimab in advanced cancers. Sequencing was performed with immunoSEQ multiplex PCR; in TCRdb, only in-frame clones are kept and a portion is missing. Of tens of thousands of clones listed, roughly 84% are singletons. Here the sequenced sample was CD4+ or CD8+ T cells sorted from blood, taken in a trial of the OX40 agonist ivuxolimab. The origin of the receptors is an adult with an advanced solid tumor such as melanoma, head and neck, liver or kidney cancer.

This clone was observed a single time. The chain's CDR3 is CASSYSDRGGNTIYF. The DNA of the CDR3 is TGTGCCAGCAGTTACTCGGACAGGGGTGGAAACACCATATATTTT. The rearrangement joins TRBV6-5 to TRBJ1-3; TRBD1 matches at 9 bases. After removal of 0 bases from V and 3 bases from J, the junction contained 0 bases not matched to a gene. Germline V lookup: CDR1 MNHEY, CDR2 SVGAGI. This CDR3 contains 15 residues.

The chain uses TRBV29-1 and TRBJ2-3; 8 positions agree with TRBD2. Germline V CDR1 and CDR2: SQVTM, ANQGSEA. V lost 0 bases to trimming and J lost 3 bases; unmatched junction nucleotides: 2. The CDR3 spans 14 residues. The CDR3 sequence is CSVEDPGGTDTQYF. CDR3 nucleotide sequence: TGCAGCGTTGAAGATCCGGGGGGGACAGATACGCAGTATTTT.

This clone was seen once. The gene calls are TRBV10-3 and TRBJ2-5, with TRBD2 matching 8 bases. The CDR3 extends over 14 amino acids. Germline CDR1 reads ENHRY; CDR2 reads SYGVKD. V lost 8 bases, J lost 2 bases, and 7 bases stayed unmatched. The CDR3 nucleotides are TGTGCCATCGCCCGGGGGGGGCAACAAGAGACCCAGTACTTC. This gives the protein CAIARGGQQETQYF.

The chain couples TRBV28 to TRBJ1-1, with D unresolved. CDR3 length: 14 residues. V lost 1 base to trimming and J lost 0 bases, with 6 bases between them. CDR1 MDHEN and CDR2 SYDVKM come from the germline V gene. The CDR3 is CASSLSTLNTEAFF. CDR3 nucleotide sequence: TGTGCCAGCAGTTTATCAACATTGAACACTGAAGCTTTCTTT.

This clone was seen just once. This chain uses TRBV5-1 with TRBJ2-3; D not certain. The V and J ends lost 0 bases and 6 bases respectively, with 8 bases between them. CDR3 size: 13 residues. The V gene's germline CDR1 is SGHRS and CDR2 YFSETQ. The CDR3 DNA reads as TGCGCCAGCAGCTTGGTTTTGGCGGATACGCAGTATTTT. Its protein product is CASSLVLADTQYF.

With respect to this clone: This CDR3 is also generated by other DNA sequences in the sample. This chain joins TRBV5-8 and TRBJ2-5, with D uncertain. Germline CDR1 reads SGHTS; CDR2 reads YDEGEE. This CDR3 has 12 residues. The V end was cut by 1 base, the J end by 4 bases, with 5 bases between. The CDR3 protein is CASSLQRETQYF. CDR3 in DNA: TGTGCCAGCAGCTTGCAGCGAGAGACCCAGTACTTC.

Details on this clone: Other DNA sequences of this sample code for an identical CDR3. CDR3 protein: CASSIMGQSTDTQYF. CDR3 DNA: TGTGCCAGTAGTATAATGGGTCAGAGCACAGATACGCAGTATTTT. V is TRBV19 and J is TRBJ2-3; D is ambiguous. Germline CDR1 and CDR2: LNHDA and SQIVND (reference sequence). The length of the CDR3 is 15 residues. V was pared by 2 bases and J by 0 bases, with 9 bases between.

The rearrangement joins TRBV27 to TRBJ2-5; D is unclear. Gene TRBJ2-7 matches the end of the DNA better, so the J call may be wrong. The CDR3 has 12 amino acids. CDR1 and CDR2 from the germline V gene are MNHEY and SMNVEV (reference sequence). CDR3 in DNA: TGTGCCAGCAGTCCTAACACGGGCGAGCAGTACTTC. It yields the protein CASSPNTGEQYF.

V usage is TRBV10-3 and J usage is TRBJ1-3, with a tentative D call TRBD1 (6 bases). V lost 7 bases to trimming and J lost 8 bases, with 12 bases between them. The CDR3 runs 12 residues. Per germline, CDR1 ENHRY and CDR2 SYGVKD. The CDR3 DNA is TGTGCCATCAATTCACAGGGAGACACCATATATTTT. This gives the protein CAINSQGDTIYF.

A single count supports this clone. The J gene is TRBJ2-7, the V gene TRBV5-6; D remains unclear. V was shortened by 0 bases and J by 2 bases, with 9 bases between the two germline ends. Germline CDR1 reads SGHDT; CDR2 reads YYEEEE. CDR3 size: 14 residues. The CDR3 region has the DNA TGTGCCAGCAGCTTGGGCCAGGAGACCTACGAGCAGTACTTC. Amino acids: CASSLGQETYEQYF.

This rearrangement joins TRBV6-1 to TRBJ1-3; 9 bases are shared with TRBD1. V gave up 5 bases and J gave up 2 bases; unmatched junction bases: 4. The CDR3 has 15 residues. Germline CDR1 and CDR2: MNHNS and SASEGT. CDR3 sequence reads: CASSSGQGPGNTIYF. The CDR3 nucleotides are TGTGCCAGCAGTTCCGGACAGGGGCCTGGAAACACCATATATTTT.

The chain recombines TRBV6-1 with TRBJ1-4; TRBD1 agrees at 9 bases. CDR3 length: 15 residues. The germline CDR1 and CDR2 sequences are MNHNS and SASEGT. Trimming cost V 6 bases and J 7 bases; bases outside gene matches: 9. This CDR3 is CASSPTGGGGEKLFF. The DNA for the CDR3 is TGTGCCAGCAGCCCTACAGGGGGCGGAGGTGAAAAACTGTTTTTT.

The chain has TRBV9 and TRBJ1-6; 11 nucleotides line up with TRBD1. The CDR3 runs to 14 residues. Germline V gene lookup returns CDR1 SGDLS and CDR2 YYNGEE. Unmatched junction bases numbered 2, after V lost 4 bases and J lost 8 bases. In DNA form, the CDR3 reads TGTGCCAGCAGCTTGGGACAGGGGGATTCACCCCTCCACTTT. It yields the protein CASSLGQGDSPLHF.

This clone appeared a single time. The V and J genes are TRBV6-5 and TRBJ1-1; no clear D. The V end lost 7 bases, the J end lost 2 bases, and 17 bases lay between the germline ends. CDR1 MNHEY and CDR2 SVGAGI come from the germline V gene. CDR3 size: 15 residues. The CDR3 nucleotides are TGTGCCAGCACCCGAGGGTCAGGAGCCAACACTGAAGCTTTCTTT. Amino acids: CASTRGSGANTEAFF.

Written as DNA, the CDR3 is TGTGCCAGTAGTATTGAGGGACCTAGCACAGATACGCAGTATTTT. This sequence encodes CASSIEGPSTDTQYF. The chain is built from TRBV19 and TRBJ2-3; TRBD1 or TRBD2 may be the D gene (5 bases each). Looked up from germline, CDR1 is LNHDA and CDR2 is SQIVND (reference sequence). The CDR3 extends over 15 amino acids. Deletions cut 3 bases from V and 0 bases from J, with 10 bases between.

The chain employs TRBV28 and TRBJ2-7; D is undetermined. Trimming removed 2 bases from V and 1 base from J, with 9 bases in between. CDR1 MDHEN and CDR2 SYDVKM come from the germline V gene. The CDR3 loop spans 14 amino acids. CDR3 DNA: TGTGCCAGCAGTTTAGGTGGAGAATCCTACGAGCAGTACTTC. It translates to CASSLGGESYEQYF. The complete variable domain, with remaining parts taken from reference TRBV28 and TRBJ2-7, reads DVKVTQSSRYLVKRTGEKVFLECVQDMDHENMFWYRQDPGLGLRLIYFSYDVKMKEKGDIPEGYSVSREKKERFSLILESASTNQTSMYLCASSLGGESYEQYFGPGTRLTVT.

This clone was observed once. This chain connects TRBV6-4 to TRBJ2-3, with 8 bases fitting TRBD2. The germline V gene has CDR1 MRHNA and CDR2 SNTAGT. This CDR3 region has 16 residues. The trim removed 8 bases at V and 8 bases at J, leaving 18 bases unmatched. CDR3 residues: CASPLRRLAWFGTQYF. CDR3 DNA: TGTGCCAGCCCCCTCCGCCGACTAGCGTGGTTCGGTACGCAGTATTTT.

The chain uses TRBV27 and TRBJ1-4; 7 bases are shared with TRBD1. V lost 5 bases, J lost 4 bases, and 4 bases stayed unmatched. Looked up from germline, CDR1 is MNHEY and CDR2 is SMNVEV (reference sequence). CDR3 size: 14 residues. CDR3 in DNA: TGTGCCAGCAGTCGACAGGGAATTAATGAAAAACTGTTTTTT. It encodes CASSRQGINEKLFF.

The CDR3 nucleotides read TGTGCCAGCAGCCTAGGACTAGCGGGGGGGCCGGATACGCAGTATTTT. Its protein product is CASSLGLAGGPDTQYF. The J gene is TRBJ2-3, the V gene TRBV7-7, with 15 bases lining up with TRBD2. Germline V lookup: CDR1 SSHAT, CDR2 FNYEAQ (reference sequence). The CDR3 is 16 amino acids. V was clipped by 5 bases and J by 6 bases; unmatched bases: 6.

V and J are TRBV11-2 and TRBJ2-5; 7 bases are shared with TRBD2. V gave up 0 bases and J gave up 3 bases; unmatched junction bases: 10. CDR1 and CDR2 from the germline V gene are SGHAT and FQNNGV. The CDR3 sequence is 17 residues long. The CDR3 is CASSLDPFQRGKETQYF. The DNA for the CDR3 is TGTGCCAGCAGCTTAGACCCTTTTCAGCGGGGCAAAGAGACCCAGTACTTC.

The sample holds one count of this clone. The rearrangement links TRBV14 to TRBJ1-2; D gene ambiguous. The length of the CDR3 is 15 residues. Trimming cost V 4 bases and J 0 bases, with 12 bases left between them. The germline V gene encodes CDR1 SGHDN and CDR2 FVKESK. CDR3 sequence: CASSPIKHANYGYTF. The CDR3 bases are TGTGCCAGCAGCCCGATCAAACACGCTAACTATGGCTACACCTTC.

The rearrangement links TRBV28 to TRBJ1-6; TRBD1 matches at 7 bases. From germline, CDR1 is MDHEN and CDR2 SYDVKM. Trimming removed 6 bases from V and 10 bases from J; junction bases left unmatched: 9. There are 14 residues in the CDR3. The CDR3 loop reads CASRSQGGRSPLHF. DNA of the CDR3: TGTGCCAGCAGATCCCAGGGGGGCAGATCACCCCTCCACTTT.

This clone was detected only once. J is TRBJ2-2 and V is TRBV6-5; no firm D call. Germline V gene data show CDR1 as MNHEY and CDR2 as SVGAGI. The CDR3 has 15 residues. V lost 5 bases and J 0 bases, leaving 10 bases between the germline ends. The CDR3 coding sequence is TGTGCCAGCAGTCAACATGGGTCGAACACCGGGGAGCTGTTTTTT. It specifies CASSQHGSNTGELFF.

The V and J genes are TRBV4-3 and TRBJ2-3, with 8 bases fitting TRBD2. CDR1 is LGHNA, CDR2 YSLEER, per germline. The V gene end was trimmed by 1 base and the J gene end by 1 base; junction bases not matched to a gene: 7. There are 17 residues in the CDR3. The CDR3 nucleotides read TGCGCCAGCAGCCAAGCCACGGGGGGGCCTGGCACAGATACGCAGTATTTT. It is translated as CASSQATGGPGTDTQYF.

The chain couples TRBV28 to TRBJ1-6, with D possibly being TRBD1 (5 bases). The CDR3 has 13 amino acids. Germline V gene lookup returns CDR1 MDHEN and CDR2 SYDVKM. V lost 8 bases and J 7 bases, leaving 12 bases between the germline ends. The CDR3 DNA reads TGTGCCAGCGGACGGGACGGGAATTCACCCCTCCACTTT. It codes for CASGRDGNSPLHF.